The present entry profiles one TCR beta chain with its context. The antigen remains undetermined. The data stem from a study of T-cell memory formation after mild COVID-19. On the study more broadly: In these data, TCR clusters were largely donor specific.

Study results and caveats: Later expanders leaned CD4+, whereas day 15 to 85 contracting clones were balanced CD4/CD8.

Trimming stripped 6 bases from V and 6 bases from J, with 18 bases between. The CDR3 runs 15 residues. UMIs and sample barcodes were carried by the TCR alpha and TCR beta cDNA libraries that 5'RACE produced using constant-segment primers. TCRdb reprocessed the 5' RACE reads with MiXCR, giving one entry per CDR3 protein. The data contain roughly 120,000 distinct CDR3 sequences, more than 15% of them singletons. This TCR came from an adult woman who had mild COVID-19 (a few samples of this study predate the infection). Cell type and time point are not known. The sample was PBMCs or a T cell subset sorted from them (not recorded which). The rearrangement links TRBV12-3 or TRBV12-4 to TRBJ1-5; possible D gene TRBD1, 6 bases. CDR3 residues: CASSPPRTGSQPQHF. CDR3 DNA: TGTGCCAGCAGCCCACCACGTACAGGGTCTCAGCCCCAGCATTTT.